The 21 T cell receptor beta chains in this list originate from one sample, sequenced in a study of vaccination effects on CD4 cells after COVID-19. No antigen has been assigned to these receptors. ViraFEST expansion of antigen-specific CD4+ T cells with viral peptide pools preceded sequencing. With nine to eleven days of culture completed, CD4+ T cells were isolated. No vaccinee had earlier SARS-CoV-2 infection, and nucleocapsid antibodies were negative. The table came from immunoSEQ multiplex PCR; TCRdb's copy has only in-frame clones and leaves some out. This table has about 73,000 clones, around 81% appearing once. The sample was CD4+ T cells from PBMCs cultured with SARS-CoV-2 spike peptides, taken before COVID-19 vaccination. Receptors were obtained from a human donor who received a COVID-19 vaccine.

This clone turned up a few times. This chain links TRBV5-1 with TRBJ1-1; D gene uncertain. The ends were cut back, 2 bases at V and 0 bases at J, with 11 bases in the middle. The germline V gene has CDR1 SGHRS and CDR2 YFSETQ. CDR3 length: 15 amino acids. The CDR3 protein is CASSFRPGLNTEAFF. The CDR3 nucleotides are TGCGCCAGCAGCTTTAGGCCGGGCTTGAACACTGAAGCTTTCTTT.

This sequence joins TRBV5-1 and TRBJ2-3; tentatively, D is TRBD2 (5 bases). The CDR3 extends over 15 amino acids. V dropped 1 base and J dropped 5 bases, with 14 bases sitting between them. CDR1 and CDR2 from the germline V gene are SGHRS and YFSETQ. As DNA, the CDR3 is TGCGCCAGCAGCTTGACCGGGGTGTCGGAAGATACGCAGTATTTT. Its translation is CASSLTGVSEDTQYF.

This sequence joins TRBV28 and TRBJ2-5; D perhaps matches TRBD2 (6 bases). Germline V CDR1 and CDR2: MDHEN, SYDVKM. This CDR3 has 16 residues. The V gene lost 2 bases and the J gene lost 5 bases, with 18 bases spanning the gap. CDR3 bases: TGTGCCAGCAGTTTAGTTAGCGGTGCTCTACGGGAGACCCAGTACTTC. It codes for CASSLVSGALRETQYF.

The V gene is TRBV4-1, the J gene TRBJ2-3; 7 bases are shared with TRBD1. Germline lookup yields CDR1 MGHRA and CDR2 YSYEKL. V gave up 1 base and J gave up 0 bases; unmatched junction bases: 7. The CDR3 loop spans 17 amino acids. In DNA, the CDR3 is TGCGCCAGCAGCCAAGGGTTGGCAGGGGGAAGCACAGATACGCAGTATTTT. Translated, it gives CASSQGLAGGSTDTQYF.

The genes are TRBV19 and TRBJ1-2; D remains unclear. The V gene's germline CDR1 is LNHDA and CDR2 SQIVND (reference sequence). There are 15 residues in the CDR3. With 3 bases removed from V and 0 bases from J, the gap between germline ends came to 11 bases. As DNA, the CDR3 is TGTGCCAGTAGTATTCCCCAGGCTCCTAACTATGGCTACACCTTC. It encodes CASSIPQAPNYGYTF.

This clone is a singleton in its sample. This chain links TRBV9 with TRBJ1-1, with D possibly matching TRBD1 (5 bases). CDR1 is SGDLS and CDR2 is YYNGEE in the germline V gene. The CDR3 loop spans 15 amino acids. V lost 4 bases to trimming and J lost 4 bases, with 17 bases between them. CDR3 residues: CASSPLAGRATEAFF. CDR3 in DNA: TGTGCCAGCAGCCCCTTGGCTGGCAGGGCCACTGAAGCTTTCTTT.

The rearrangement joins TRBV11-3 to TRBJ2-1, with 7 nucleotides matching TRBD2. Germline loops: CDR1 SGHNT, CDR2 YENEEA. The CDR3 loop spans 14 amino acids. V gave up 2 bases and J gave up 4 bases; unmatched junction bases: 2. As DNA, the CDR3 is TGTGCCAGCAGCTTAACGGGGGGATACAATGAGCAGTTCTTC. Protein product: CASSLTGGYNEQFF.

V is TRBV28 and J is TRBJ1-4, with D hard to call. CDR1 is MDHEN and CDR2 is SYDVKM in the germline V gene. The germline V and J ends were trimmed by 5 bases and 8 bases, with 12 bases remaining between them. The length of the CDR3 is 13 residues. The CDR3 region is CASSPVGNEKLFF. The CDR3 coding sequence is TGTGCCAGCAGTCCGGTTGGGAACGAAAAACTGTTTTTT.

This clone has a single count. The rearrangement uses TRBV5-1 and TRBJ1-2; D remains ambiguous. Per germline, CDR1 SGHRS and CDR2 YFSETQ. V was shortened by 4 bases and J by 8 bases, with 15 bases between the two germline ends. The CDR3 is 13 residues long. The CDR3 DNA sequence: TGCGCCAGCAGCAAGGAGGGCCAAGGAGGCTACACCTTC. Translating gives CASSKEGQGGYTF.

CDR3 DNA sequence: TGTGCCAGCAGCCCCCTCGCTGGAAACACCATATATTTT. Protein: CASSPLAGNTIYF. The chain uses TRBV7-2 and TRBJ1-3; no firm D call. Germline loops: CDR1 SGHTA, CDR2 FQGNSA. CDR3 length: 13 amino acids. Trimming removed 5 bases from V and 2 bases from J, with 7 bases in between.

The genes are TRBV28 and TRBJ2-7, with a tentative D call TRBD1 (5 bases). This CDR3 has 13 residues. V dropped 7 bases and J dropped 8 bases, with 18 bases sitting between them. Germline CDR1 reads MDHEN; CDR2 reads SYDVKM. DNA for the CDR3: TGTGCCAGCACCCGCACCCAGGCAGGGAAGCAGTACGTC. It yields the protein CASTRTQAGKQYV.

CDR3 residues: CASSFAGGRTDTQYF. The CDR3 nucleotides read TGTGCCAGCAGTTTTGCGGGAGGGAGGACAGATACGCAGTATTTT. The chain is built from TRBV27 and TRBJ2-3, with 9 bases that match TRBD2. This CDR3 contains 15 residues. V lost 3 bases to trimming and J lost 3 bases; unmatched junction nucleotides: 4. CDR1 is MNHEY, CDR2 SMNVEV, per germline (reference sequence).

The genes are TRBV5-1 and TRBJ2-2; D possibly corresponds to TRBD1 (5 bases). Trimming left V 0 bases short and J 5 bases short, with 11 bases between. CDR1 SGHRS and CDR2 YFSETQ come from the germline V gene. This CDR3 has 15 amino acids. The CDR3 DNA is TGCGCCAGCAGCTTGGGTAGGGGCTGGACCGGGGAGCTGTTTTTT. This codes for CASSLGRGWTGELFF. Full variable domain (remainder filled in from reference TRBV5-1 and TRBJ2-2): KAGVTQTPRYLIKTRGQQVTLSCSPISGHRSVSWYQQTPGQGLQFLFEYFSETQRNKGNFPGRFSGRQFSNSRSEMNVSTLELGDSALYLCASSLGRGWTGELFFGEGSRLTVL.

The V gene is TRBV2, the J gene TRBJ2-2, with 11 bases aligning to TRBD1. CDR1 and CDR2 from the germline V gene are SNHLY and FYNNEI. The length of the CDR3 is 14 residues. V lost 6 bases to trimming and J lost 5 bases; unmatched junction nucleotides: 2. CDR3 sequence reads: CASRGQGVTGELFF. CDR3 bases: TGTGCCAGCAGGGGACAGGGGGTAACCGGGGAGCTGTTTTTT.

The chain joins TRBV6-2 or TRBV6-3 to TRBJ1-6; D is perhaps TRBD1 (6 bases). Trimming shortened V by 6 bases and J by 7 bases, and 13 bases separated the two germline ends. Germline values: CDR1 MNHEY, CDR2 SVGEGT. The CDR3 loop spans 14 amino acids. CDR3 in amino acids: CASRPRQGNSPLHF. DNA for the CDR3: TGTGCCAGCAGGCCTCGGCAGGGGAATTCACCCCTCCACTTT.

The chain links TRBV4-1 to TRBJ2-5; D tentatively reads TRBD1 or TRBD2 (5 bases each). Germline V gene lookup returns CDR1 MGHRA and CDR2 YSYEKL. The CDR3 sequence is 16 residues long. V shed 0 bases and J shed 6 bases, with 17 bases lying between them. The CDR3 spells CASSQDPGTNAKTQYF. The CDR3, as DNA: TGCGCCAGCAGCCAAGACCCGGGGACCAATGCTAAGACCCAGTACTTC.

This clone has only a few counts. The gene calls are TRBV29-1 and TRBJ1-5; 8 bases line up with TRBD1. There are 13 residues in the CDR3. V lost 7 bases, J lost 5 bases, and 7 bases stayed unmatched. CDR1 is SQVTM and CDR2 is ANQGSEA in the germline V gene. The CDR3 loop is CSAVQGADQPQHF. The CDR3 DNA reads TGCAGCGCCGTCCAGGGGGCGGATCAGCCCCAGCATTTT.

The gene calls are TRBV18 and TRBJ2-3, with a possible D match to TRBD1 (6 bases). CDR1 and CDR2 (germline): KGHSH, LQKENI. The CDR3 runs 15 residues. The V end lost 3 bases, the J end lost 0 bases, and 10 bases lay between the germline ends. This CDR3 reads CASSPTGSSTDTQYF. The CDR3 bases are TGTGCCAGCTCACCTACAGGGAGTAGCACAGATACGCAGTATTTT.

J is TRBJ1-2 and V is TRBV18, with D uncertain. The CDR3 runs to 14 residues. The V end was cut by 3 bases, the J end by 2 bases, with 10 bases between. Germline loops: CDR1 KGHSH, CDR2 LQKENI. The CDR3 is CASSPAGDNYGYTF. Written as DNA, the CDR3 is TGTGCCAGCTCACCTGCGGGAGACAACTATGGCTACACCTTC.

The CDR3 nucleotides read TGCGCCAGCAGCACAGGGACAGGGGGAAACTATGGCTACACCTTC. Its protein product is CASSTGTGGNYGYTF. The chain couples TRBV5-1 to TRBJ1-2; 11 positions match TRBD1. The V segment lost 4 bases and the J segment 2 bases; nucleotides outside the gene matches: 4. The CDR3 is made up of 15 amino acids. The germline V gene has CDR1 SGHRS and CDR2 YFSETQ. Variable domain in full (rest from reference TRBV5-1 and TRBJ1-2): KAGVTQTPRYLIKTRGQQVTLSCSPISGHRSVSWYQQTPGQGLQFLFEYFSETQRNKGNFPGRFSGRQFSNSRSEMNVSTLELGDSALYLCASSTGTGGNYGYTFGSGTRLTVV.

This rearrangement joins TRBV5-1 to TRBJ2-5; D is undetermined. Deletions cut 4 bases from V and 2 bases from J, with 15 bases between. The CDR3 sequence is 15 residues long. Germline lookup yields CDR1 SGHRS and CDR2 YFSETQ. The CDR3 is CASSEAPGFQETQYF. Here the CDR3 DNA reads TGCGCCAGCAGCGAGGCCCCGGGTTTTCAAGAGACCCAGTACTTC.